Detailed here is one T cell receptor beta chain. Its antigen is not known. Profiled with immunoSEQ multiplex PCR; TCRdb holds only in-frame clones, not every one. The repertoire includes about 38,000 clones, approximately 78% of them detected once, and around 5.2% sits in the top ten. This record belongs to a study of a mutant IDH1 vaccine in newly diagnosed glioma. Background on the study: Initiation of the vaccine course occurred 4-6 weeks after radiotherapy alone, or alongside temozolomide cycles. Most patients had received both radiotherapy and temozolomide, the prior options being radiotherapy, temozolomide, or both.

The CDR3 is made up of 15 amino acids. V lost 5 bases and J lost 0, with 13 bases in between. Per germline, CDR1 LNHDA and CDR2 SQIVND (reference sequence). Sample time point: week 5, during vaccination. Topical imiquimod accompanied each vaccine dose, which consisted of 300 ug of mutant IDH1 20-mer peptide. J is TRBJ1-1 and V is TRBV19; D is unclear. The sample here was PBMCs, taken from a glioma patient whose treatment included an IDH1 peptide vaccine. This sequence was found in a man aged 40-49 years with glioma. This CDR3 is CASSLGDFMNTEAFF. CDR3 nucleotide sequence: TGTGCCAGTAGTTTGGGCGACTTTATGAACACTGAAGCTTTCTTT. Supplemented by reference TRBV19 and TRBJ1-1, the full variable domain reads DGGITQSPKYLFRKEGQNVTLSCEQNLNHDAMYWYRQDPGQGLRLIYYSQIVNDFQKGDIAEGYSVSREKKESFPLTVTSAQKNPTAFYLCASSLGDFMNTEAFFGQGTRLTVV.